The next 31 T cell receptor beta chains were all read from a single sample in a study of blood T cell repertoires in COVID-19. TCRdb's table, derived via immunoSEQ multiplex PCR, lists solely in-frame clones and lacks some. Of more than 7,500 clones listed, 80% to 90% were seen once; the top ten hold about 7%. Sequences were obtained from peripheral blood. The receptors originated from a human donor with active COVID-19. The donor label of this sample is uncertain.

The chain recombines TRBV6-2 or TRBV6-3 with TRBJ2-1; D possibly corresponds to TRBD1 (6 bases). The ends were cut back, 6 bases at V and 3 bases at J, with 24 bases in the middle. The germline CDR1 and CDR2 sequences are MNHEY and SVGEGT. CDR3 length: 18 residues. DNA of the CDR3: TGTGCCAGCAGCGATACGCCCCCAGGGGTTGCTCTCTACAATGAGCAGTTCTTC. It specifies CASSDTPPGVALYNEQFF.

The gene calls are TRBV18 and TRBJ1-2; no definite D call. Germline CDR1 reads KGHSH; CDR2 reads LQKENI. V lost 1 base to trimming and J lost 6 bases, with 12 bases between them. CDR3 length equals 14 residues. The CDR3 here is CASSPLRSTNGYTF. CDR3 nucleotide sequence: TGTGCCAGCTCACCACTCCGCAGTACAAATGGCTACACCTTC.

The gene calls are TRBV5-4 and TRBJ2-6; D gene ambiguous. The CDR3 runs 18 residues. Trimming took off 1 base at V and 0 bases at J, with 14 bases between the two ends. Per the germline V gene, CDR1 is SGHNT and CDR2 is YYREEE (reference sequence). The CDR3: CASSLSAGIFSGANVLTF. Here the CDR3 DNA reads TGTGCCAGCAGCTTGAGTGCAGGCATATTCTCTGGGGCCAACGTCCTGACTTTC.

The V call is TRBV9, the J call TRBJ1-6; 8 nucleotides align to TRBD1. This CDR3 comprises 15 residues. The germline gives CDR1 SGDLS, CDR2 YYNGEE. Germline trimming cut 3 bases from V and 11 bases from J; bases unmatched to any gene: 10. CDR3 residues: CASSESNAQGAPLHF. For the CDR3, the DNA is TGTGCCAGCAGCGAATCGAACGCACAGGGGGCACCCCTCCACTTT.

This sequence joins TRBV5-1 and TRBJ1-6; 9 nucleotides agree with TRBD1. Germline values: CDR1 SGHRS, CDR2 YFSETQ. Trimming cost V 4 bases and J 5 bases; bases outside gene matches: 4. The length of the CDR3 is 15 residues. The DNA of the CDR3 is TGCGCCAGCAGCCGACGACAGGGGGATAATTCACCCCTCCACTTT. This encodes CASSRRQGDNSPLHF.

This chain links TRBV27 with TRBJ1-1; TRBD1 matches 8 bases. Germline-derived CDR1 and CDR2 are MNHEY and SMNVEV (reference sequence). The CDR3 covers 15 residues. J lost 1 base, V lost 5 bases, and 6 bases had no gene match. This CDR3 reads CASSPWTGSNTEAFF. The CDR3 coding sequence is TGTGCCAGCAGTCCTTGGACAGGGTCGAACACTGAAGCTTTCTTT.

This chain connects TRBV29-1 to TRBJ2-4; 10 nucleotides match TRBD1. Losses at the gene ends were 7 bases for V and 6 bases for J; bases not matched to a gene: 3. There are 12 residues in the CDR3. Looked up from germline, CDR1 is SQVTM and CDR2 is ANQGSEA. The CDR3 DNA reads as TGCAGCGGTGGACAGGGGGGAAACATTCAGTACTTC. Translation: CSGGQGGNIQYF.

V gene TRBV6-5 combines with J gene TRBJ2-1, with 8 bases aligning to TRBD2. The CDR3 is 15 residues long. Germline V gene lookup returns CDR1 MNHEY and CDR2 SVGAGI. The V segment lost 0 bases and the J segment 8 bases; nucleotides outside the gene matches: 6. CDR3 coding DNA: TGTGCCAGCAGTTACTCCCAGCGGGAGTTCGATGAGCAGTTCTTC. It yields the protein CASSYSQREFDEQFF.

The genes are TRBV18 and TRBJ2-5; TRBD1 aligns across 7 bases. CDR3 length equals 15 residues. The V and J ends lost 2 bases and 6 bases, in that order; junction bases with no gene match: 9. In germline, CDR1 is KGHSH, CDR2 LQKENI. The DNA of the CDR3 is TGTGCCAGCTCACCAGACCAAGACAGGGCCCAGACCCAGTACTTC. It encodes CASSPDQDRAQTQYF.

The chain is built from TRBV3-1 (or the pseudogene TRBV3-2) and TRBJ1-6; 9 bases align to TRBD1. Germline-derived CDR1 and CDR2 are LGHDT and YNNKEL (reference sequence). V was pared by 3 bases and J by 7 bases, with 4 bases of the junction left unmatched. This CDR3 region has 15 residues. In DNA form, the CDR3 reads TGTGCCAGCAGCCAGTACGACAGGGGGAATTCACCCCTCCACTTT. Its protein is CASSQYDRGNSPLHF.

This rearrangement joins TRBV5-1 to TRBJ2-2; 7 bases align to TRBD1. After removal of 0 bases from V and 6 bases from J, the junction contained 20 bases not matched to a gene. There are 20 residues in the CDR3. Germline V gene data show CDR1 as SGHRS and CDR2 as YFSETQ. This CDR3 is CASSLEFGGTAKVSAGELFF. The CDR3 DNA is TGCGCCAGCAGCTTGGAGTTCGGTGGGACAGCGAAGGTCAGTGCCGGGGAGCTGTTTTTT.

The V call is TRBV6-5, the J call TRBJ2-3; 8 nucleotides match TRBD2. The CDR3 contains 14 residues. Germline V gives CDR1 MNHEY, CDR2 SVGAGI. V shed 6 bases, J shed 4 bases, and the junction held 6 bases outside the gene matches. The CDR3 DNA reads TGTGCCAGCAGCACAGCGGGAGTTGCAGATACGCAGTATTTT. Residues: CASSTAGVADTQYF.

The chain employs TRBV4-3 and TRBJ2-2, with 10 bases aligning to TRBD2. The germline CDR1 and CDR2 sequences are LGHNA and YSLEER. CDR3 length equals 16 residues. Trimming at V came to 0 bases and at J to 5 bases, leaving 3 bases not matched to a gene. CDR3 nucleotide sequence: TGCGCCAGCAGCCAAGATCTAGCGGGAGAAACCGGGGAGCTGTTTTTT. Its protein product is CASSQDLAGETGELFF.

The genes are TRBV27 and TRBJ1-5; TRBD1 matches at 8 bases. There are 16 residues in the CDR3. V lost 5 bases to trimming and J lost 3 bases; unmatched junction nucleotides: 9. Germline values: CDR1 MNHEY, CDR2 SMNVEV (reference sequence). CDR3 sequence (DNA): TGTGCCAGCAGTCCTCTACAGGGGGTCGACAATCAGCCCCAGCATTTT. Protein: CASSPLQGVDNQPQHF.

The chain carries TRBV6-6 and TRBJ2-3; TRBD2 matches 12 bases. V lost 6 bases to trimming and J lost 3 bases; unmatched junction nucleotides: 4. This CDR3 contains 15 residues. From germline, CDR1 is MNHNY and CDR2 SVGAGI (reference sequence). CDR3 nucleotides: TGTGCCAGCAGACTTCTAGCGGGGGGGACAGATACGCAGTATTTT. This gives the protein CASRLLAGGTDTQYF.

CDR3 amino acids: CSVSGQDSNYGYTF. In DNA form, the CDR3 reads TGCAGCGTTTCAGGACAGGATTCTAACTATGGCTACACCTTC. The chain has TRBV29-1 and TRBJ1-2, with TRBD1 matching over 7 bases. V trimming: 5 bases; J trimming: 0 bases; junction bases outside the gene matches: 6. CDR1 is SQVTM, CDR2 ANQGSEA, per germline. The CDR3 is 14 residues long.

The J gene is TRBJ2-2, the V gene TRBV4-1; D is uncertain. The CDR3 spans 12 residues. Between the trimmed V and J ends, which lost 3 bases and 5 bases, there was a span of 4 bases. CDR1 is MGHRA and CDR2 is YSYEKL in the germline V gene. The CDR3 DNA reads as TGCGCCAGCAGCCACATTACCGGGGAGCTGTTTTTT. Translation gives CASSHITGELFF.

This clone has a single count. V and J are TRBV4-3 and TRBJ2-6; D is perhaps TRBD1 (6 bases). CDR3 length equals 17 residues. Germline CDR1 LGHNA, CDR2 YSLEER. The germline V and J ends were trimmed by 0 bases and 4 bases, with 13 bases remaining between them. This CDR3 reads CASSQDLRRGGANVLTF. DNA for the CDR3: TGCGCCAGCAGCCAAGATCTTCGCAGGGGAGGGGCCAACGTCCTGACTTTC.

This clone was found once. This sequence joins TRBV7-3 and TRBJ1-3; D gene uncertain. Germline CDR1 and CDR2: SGHTA and FQGTGA. V was cut by 9 bases and J by 4 bases, with 13 bases left in between. The CDR3 is 13 amino acids. The DNA for the CDR3 is TGTGCCAGTCAAAGCCATCCAGGAAACACCATATATTTT. Protein product: CASQSHPGNTIYF.

This clone was counted a few times. The chain couples TRBV27 to TRBJ2-3, with 10 bases matching TRBD2. Germline lookup yields CDR1 MNHEY and CDR2 SMNVEV (reference sequence). This CDR3 has 16 amino acids. V was clipped by 0 bases and J by 2 bases; unmatched bases: 2. This CDR3 reads CASSLSSGGATDTQYF. The CDR3 bases are TGTGCCAGCAGTTTATCGAGCGGGGGGGCCACAGATACGCAGTATTTT.

The CDR3 nucleotides read TGTGCCAGCTCAGCCACCCTCTCAGGGAACTGGTATGGGGCCAACGTCCTGACTTTC. Translated, it gives CASSATLSGNWYGANVLTF. The genes are TRBV18 and TRBJ2-6; possibly TRBD1 for D (5 bases). CDR1 is KGHSH and CDR2 is LQKENI in the germline V gene. The germline V and J ends were trimmed by 5 bases and 3 bases, with 23 bases remaining between them. The CDR3 sequence is 19 residues long.

The V gene is TRBV19, the J gene TRBJ1-6; TRBD1 aligns across 8 bases. The CDR3 has 13 amino acids. CDR1 and CDR2 (germline): LNHDA, SQIVND (reference sequence). V lost 4 bases, J lost 9 bases, and 2 bases stayed unmatched. This chain's CDR3 is CASSTGGGSPLHF. CDR3 bases: TGTGCCAGTAGTACAGGGGGCGGTTCACCCCTCCACTTT.

This clone has a single count. The chain links TRBV14 to TRBJ2-7, with TRBD1 as a possible D gene (5 bases). Trimming took 6 bases from V and 4 from J, leaving 13 bases between them. CDR3 length equals 13 residues. Per germline, CDR1 SGHDN and CDR2 FVKESK. CDR3 DNA sequence: TGTGCCAGCAGGTCGGCAGGGCGATACGAGCAGTACTTC. Translated, it gives CASRSAGRYEQYF.

The chain is built from TRBV9 and TRBJ2-5, with a weak D call TRBD1 (6 bases). CDR1 and CDR2 from the germline V gene are SGDLS and YYNGEE. The V and J ends lost 4 bases and 5 bases respectively, with 12 bases between them. The CDR3 sequence is 13 residues long. The CDR3 is CASSPPQGETQYF. CDR3 sequence (DNA): TGTGCCAGCAGCCCCCCCCAGGGGGAGACCCAGTACTTC.

The gene calls are TRBV11-2 and TRBJ2-3; TRBD2 matches 8 bases. V shed 5 bases, J shed 0 bases, and the junction held 4 bases outside the gene matches. Per germline, CDR1 SGHAT and CDR2 FQNNGV. The CDR3 totals 15 residues. The CDR3 coding sequence is TGTGCCAGCAGCCAAGCGGGGGCTAGCACAGATACGCAGTATTTT. This encodes CASSQAGASTDTQYF.

The genes are TRBV27 and TRBJ2-1; 12 bases are shared with TRBD2. V lost 4 bases and J lost 6; bases outside the gene matches: 4. Germline CDR1 and CDR2: MNHEY and SMNVEV (reference sequence). The CDR3 is 15 residues long. The CDR3 protein is CASSSSGGAFNEQFF. The CDR3 bases are TGTGCCAGCAGTTCTAGCGGGGGGGCGTTCAATGAGCAGTTCTTC.

V gene TRBV7-2 combines with J gene TRBJ2-5, with 8 bases aligning to TRBD2. Trimming cost V 1 base and J 1 base; bases outside gene matches: 14. The length of the CDR3 is 19 residues. Germline assignment: CDR1 SGHTA and CDR2 FQGNSA. In DNA form, the CDR3 reads TGTGCCAGCAGCTTAGTAGGAGGTAGGGCGGGAGGAGCCCAAGAGACCCAGTACTTC. It yields the protein CASSLVGGRAGGAQETQYF.

The V gene is TRBV27, the J gene TRBJ2-1, with TRBD2 as a possible D gene (5 bases). CDR1 and CDR2 from the germline V gene are MNHEY and SMNVEV (reference sequence). Trimming cost V 1 base and J 5 bases, with 6 bases left between them. The CDR3 length is 13 residues. CDR3 bases: TGTGCCAGCAGTTTATACGGGGACAATGAGCAGTTCTTC. This sequence encodes CASSLYGDNEQFF.

On this clone: Germline is not matched at one junction end, which may reflect a read error. The genes are TRBV6-1 and TRBJ2-3; tentative D call: TRBD2 (6 bases). From germline, CDR1 is MNHNS and CDR2 SASEGT. This CDR3 contains 17 residues. The CDR3 here is CASSEGAGPSGTDTQYF. The CDR3 nucleotides are TGTGCCAGCAGCGAAGGGGCCGGGCCTAGCGGCACAGATACGCAGTATTTT.

This clone was seen a few times. CDR3 in amino acids: CASRETGGLVYGYTF. The CDR3 nucleotides read TGTGCCAGTAGAGAGACAGGGGGCTTGGTCTATGGCTACACCTTC. V gene TRBV19 combines with J gene TRBJ1-2, with 10 bases aligning to TRBD1. Trimming at V came to 6 bases and at J to 4 bases, leaving 8 bases not matched to a gene. Per the germline V gene, CDR1 is LNHDA and CDR2 is SQIVND (reference sequence). This CDR3 is 15 amino acids long.

This clone was detected only once. The CDR3 DNA follows: TGTGCCAGCAGCTTGGGCCCCACTAGCGGGAGGGCGGAGCAGTTCTTC. Encoded protein: CASSLGPTSGRAEQFF. The chain uses TRBV7-6 and TRBJ2-1; 13 nucleotides agree with TRBD2. Trimming took 3 bases from V and 10 from J; bases not matched to a gene: 9. Germline CDR1 reads SGHVS; CDR2 reads FNYEAQ. The CDR3 is 16 residues long.